A single sample gave rise to the 6 T cell receptor beta chains below, sequenced in a study of cytomegalovirus exposure and HLA in healthy donors. Primers for the PCR totalled 60 Vbeta and 13 Jbeta. This table comes from immunoSEQ multiplex PCR, and its TCRdb copy is limited to in-frame clones, with some not included. The table lists about 130,000 clones, about 85% of them singletons. The sequenced material came from PBMCs. The receptors were gathered from a boy between 10 and 17 years old in good health and CMV-seronegative.

The CDR3 DNA reads as TGTGCCAGCAGCTTCGGGTCCCCGGGACAGGGGAATGGCTACACCTTC. It translates to CASSFGSPGQGNGYTF. The rearrangement uses TRBV7-9 and TRBJ1-2; 10 bases are a match to TRBD1. CDR1 SEHNR and CDR2 FQNEAQ come from the germline V gene (reference sequence). The V and J ends lost 3 bases and 6 bases, in that order; junction bases with no gene match: 10. This CDR3 is 16 amino acids long.

This rearrangement joins TRBV6-5 to TRBJ2-3, with D uncertain. This CDR3 has 16 residues. Germline V lookup: CDR1 MNHEY, CDR2 SVGAGI. The V end lost 0 bases, the J end lost 2 bases, and 12 bases lay between the germline ends. CDR3 residues: CASSYSKGRSTDTQYF. The CDR3 DNA follows: TGTGCCAGCAGTTACTCGAAAGGCAGGTCCACAGATACGCAGTATTTT.

V and J are TRBV30 and TRBJ2-2; D not resolved. CDR1 and CDR2 (germline): GTSNPN, SVGIG (reference sequence). With 0 bases removed from V and 7 bases from J, the gap between germline ends came to 12 bases. The length of the CDR3 is 14 residues. CDR3 protein: CAWSVLFDVGELFF. The CDR3, as DNA: TGTGCCTGGAGTGTACTCTTCGATGTCGGGGAGCTGTTTTTT.

The rearrangement links TRBV5-1 to TRBJ1-6; the D is unclear. The germline V and J ends were trimmed by 0 bases and 8 bases, with 9 bases remaining between them. The CDR3 spans 14 residues. Germline V lookup: CDR1 SGHRS, CDR2 YFSETQ. Here the CDR3 reads CASSLEVADSPLHF. The CDR3 DNA follows: TGCGCCAGCAGCTTGGAGGTAGCAGATTCACCCCTCCACTTT.

This rearrangement joins TRBV4-2 to TRBJ2-5; 7 bases line up with TRBD2. The assigned J gene may be wrong: the sequence end matches TRBJ2-7 better. In germline, CDR1 is LGHNA, CDR2 YNFKEQ. This CDR3 contains 18 residues. CDR3 nucleotide sequence: TGTGCCAGCAGCCAAGGCCTCGGGACTACCTCCCTCTCCTACGAGCAGTACTTC. It is translated as CASSQGLGTTSLSYEQYF.

The J gene is TRBJ2-1, the V gene TRBV5-6; 10 positions agree with TRBD1. CDR1 is SGHDT, CDR2 YYEEEE, per germline. The CDR3 is 15 residues long. With V trimmed by 4 bases and J by 5 bases, 6 bases remained unmatched. CDR3 in amino acids: CASSPGTGVNNEQFF. DNA for the CDR3: TGTGCCAGCAGCCCTGGGACAGGGGTGAACAATGAGCAGTTCTTC.